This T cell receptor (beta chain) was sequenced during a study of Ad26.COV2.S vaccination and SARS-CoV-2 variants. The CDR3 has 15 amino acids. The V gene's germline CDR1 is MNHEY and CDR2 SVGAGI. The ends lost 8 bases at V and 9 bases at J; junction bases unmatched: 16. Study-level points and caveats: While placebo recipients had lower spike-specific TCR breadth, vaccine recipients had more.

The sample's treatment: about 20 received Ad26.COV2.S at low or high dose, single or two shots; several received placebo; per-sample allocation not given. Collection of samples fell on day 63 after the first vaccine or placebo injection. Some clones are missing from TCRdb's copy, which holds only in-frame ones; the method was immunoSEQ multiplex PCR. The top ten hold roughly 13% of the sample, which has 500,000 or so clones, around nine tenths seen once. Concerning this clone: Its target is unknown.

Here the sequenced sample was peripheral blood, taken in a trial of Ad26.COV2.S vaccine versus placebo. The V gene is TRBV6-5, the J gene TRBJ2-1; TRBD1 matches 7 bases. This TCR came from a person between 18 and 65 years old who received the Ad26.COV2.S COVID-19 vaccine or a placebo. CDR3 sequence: CASSSDRRWVGEQFF. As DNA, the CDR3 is TGTGCCAGCTCTTCGGACAGGCGCTGGGTGGGTGAGCAGTTCTTC.